The clone carrying this T cell receptor beta chain was recorded a few times. Its antigen remains unidentified. Measured with immunoSEQ multiplex PCR; TCRdb has only the in-frame clones, and not every one. The repertoire holds some 2,700 clones, with under 80% as singletons. Relapses following autologous stem cell transplantation were seen in all patients, with brentuximab vedotin exposure varying. From thawed PBMCs, CD8+ T cells were isolated by magnetic negative selection. Germline V gives CDR1 SGHTA, CDR2 FQGTGA. This CDR3 is 13 amino acids long. Trimming took 2 bases from V and 7 from J, leaving 8 bases between them. The data derive from a study of PD-1 blockade in classical Hodgkin lymphoma. Study-level results: Reported baseline diversity: healthy donors highest, relapsed/refractory patients lowest. CD8+ TCR diversity did not rise significantly by C4D1, unlike CD4+.

The gene calls are TRBV7-3 and TRBJ2-2, with D unresolved. The specimen comprised CD8+ T cells from blood, sampled at baseline. This clonotype was sampled from a human donor with classical Hodgkin lymphoma. DNA for the CDR3: TGTGCCAGCAGCTTAGAAACGGGCGGGGAGCTGTTTTTT. Encoded protein: CASSLETGGELFF.